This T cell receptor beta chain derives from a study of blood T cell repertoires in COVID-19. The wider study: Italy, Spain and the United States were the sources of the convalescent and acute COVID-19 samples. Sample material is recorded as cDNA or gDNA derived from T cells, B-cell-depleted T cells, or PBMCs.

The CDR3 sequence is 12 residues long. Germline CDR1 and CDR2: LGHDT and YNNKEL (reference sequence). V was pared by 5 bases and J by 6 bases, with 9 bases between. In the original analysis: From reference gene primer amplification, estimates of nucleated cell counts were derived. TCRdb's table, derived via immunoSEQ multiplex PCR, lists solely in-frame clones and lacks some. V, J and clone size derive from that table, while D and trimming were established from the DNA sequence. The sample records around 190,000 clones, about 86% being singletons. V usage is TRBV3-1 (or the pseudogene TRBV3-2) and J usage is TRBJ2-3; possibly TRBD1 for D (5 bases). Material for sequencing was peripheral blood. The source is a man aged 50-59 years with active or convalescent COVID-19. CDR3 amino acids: CASSARVDTQYF. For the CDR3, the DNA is TGTGCCAGCAGCGCCAGGGTGGATACGCAGTATTTT.